The clone carrying this T cell receptor (beta chain) was observed at least ten times. Antigen unknown. The source of the sample is a study of T-cell reconstitution after alpha-beta-depleted transplantation in children. Study-level findings and limits: T-cell numbers and diversity, one year after transplant, stemmed largely from T cells that were newly produced. The study reportedly traced alpha-beta T cells about two months after transplant to several hundred expanded graft clones. Some patients owed their high day-60 TCRbeta diversity to surviving recipient T cells and thymic progenitors.

This sample's TCRbeta library carried unique molecular identifier barcodes. One entry per CDR3 protein results from TCRdb running MiXCR on the PCR reads. The table lists a few hundred thousand distinct CDR3 sequences, nearly 8% of them singletons. Germline CDR1 and CDR2: SQVTM and ANQGSEA. V lost 5 bases and J lost 7, with 14 bases in between. The CDR3 runs to 12 residues. The chain uses TRBV29-1 and TRBJ2-5; D unresolved. The sample consisted of peripheral blood, taken 360 days after TCRalphabeta/CD19-depleted stem cell transplant. This sequence was found in a female patient aged 2-9 years who had a stem cell transplant for Fanconi anemia, so the T cells may come from the graft donor. The CDR3, as DNA: TGCAGCGTTACGGGCCCGAAGGGGACCCAGTACTTC. This encodes CSVTGPKGTQYF. Complete variable domain (other parts from reference TRBV29-1 and TRBJ2-5): SAVISQKPSRDICQRGTSLTIQCQVDSQVTMMFWYRQQPGQSLTLIATANQGSEATYESGFVIDKFPISRPNLTFSTLTVSNMSPEDSSIYLCSVTGPKGTQYFGPGTRLLVL.